The 4 T cell receptor beta chains below come from one sample, sequenced in a study of CD8 T cells in ankylosing spondylitis. TCRdb processed the 5' RACE reads anew with MiXCR; each CDR3 protein has one entry. The data contain 200,000 or so distinct CDR3 sequences, 10% to 15% of them singletons. Sequenced: blood, either unsorted or a sorted T cell fraction (not recorded which). The receptor source for this set is a female donor with ankylosing spondylitis or in good health (not recorded which).

This clonotype was counted at least ten times. This chain joins TRBV5-1 and TRBJ2-2, with D hard to call. CDR1 is SGHRS, CDR2 YFSETQ, per germline. Trimming pared 0 bases from V and 0 bases from J, leaving 6 bases between. The CDR3 spans 15 residues. The DNA for the CDR3 is TGCGCCAGCAGCTTGGACAGTACGAACACCGGGGAGCTGTTTTTT. Translated: CASSLDSTNTGELFF.

This chain links TRBV7-8 with TRBJ2-7; perhaps D is TRBD1 or TRBD2 (5 bases each). V was pared by 5 bases and J by 6 bases, with 14 bases between. The CDR3 consists of 13 residues. Germline V gene sequence: CDR1 SGHVS, CDR2 FQNEAQ. The CDR3 sequence is CASSPEGTSEQYF. CDR3 DNA: TGTGCCAGCAGCCCAGAGGGGACCTCCGAGCAGTACTTC.

There are a few counts of this clonotype. The gene calls are TRBV29-1 and TRBJ2-5; 9 bases fit TRBD2. The CDR3 length is 16 residues. Germline V gene lookup returns CDR1 SQVTM and CDR2 ANQGSEA. V gave up 1 base and J gave up 2 bases; unmatched junction bases: 8. The CDR3 is CSVEGSGAGGQETQYF. CDR3 bases: TGCAGCGTTGAAGGTAGCGGAGCGGGAGGTCAAGAGACCCAGTACTTC.

This clonotype was detected many times. The V call is TRBV5-1, the J call TRBJ1-1; a weak D match, TRBD1 (5 bases). Between the trimmed V and J ends, which lost 3 bases and 2 bases, there was a span of 11 bases. The CDR3 contains 14 residues. Germline CDR1 is SGHRS and CDR2 is YFSETQ. This CDR3 reads CASSSSGGNTEAFF. The CDR3 DNA sequence: TGCGCCAGCAGCTCCAGTGGGGGAAACACTGAAGCTTTCTTT.